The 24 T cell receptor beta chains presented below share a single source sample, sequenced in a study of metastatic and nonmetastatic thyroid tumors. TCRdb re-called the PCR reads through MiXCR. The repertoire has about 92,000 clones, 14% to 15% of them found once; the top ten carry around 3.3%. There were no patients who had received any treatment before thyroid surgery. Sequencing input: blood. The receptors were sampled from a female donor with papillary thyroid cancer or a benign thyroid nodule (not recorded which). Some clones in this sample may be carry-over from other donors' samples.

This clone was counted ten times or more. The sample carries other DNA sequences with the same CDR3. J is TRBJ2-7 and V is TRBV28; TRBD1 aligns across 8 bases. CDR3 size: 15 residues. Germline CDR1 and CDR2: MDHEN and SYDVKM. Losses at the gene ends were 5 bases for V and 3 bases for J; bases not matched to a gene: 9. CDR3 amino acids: CASSLGQGSYYEQYF. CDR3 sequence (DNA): TGTGCCAGCAGTCTTGGACAGGGTTCATACTACGAGCAGTACTTC.

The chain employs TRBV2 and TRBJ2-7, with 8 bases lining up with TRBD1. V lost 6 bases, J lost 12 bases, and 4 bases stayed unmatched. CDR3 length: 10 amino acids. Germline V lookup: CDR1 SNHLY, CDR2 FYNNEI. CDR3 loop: CASREDRAYF. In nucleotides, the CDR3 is TGTGCCAGCAGGGAGGACAGGGCGTACTTC.

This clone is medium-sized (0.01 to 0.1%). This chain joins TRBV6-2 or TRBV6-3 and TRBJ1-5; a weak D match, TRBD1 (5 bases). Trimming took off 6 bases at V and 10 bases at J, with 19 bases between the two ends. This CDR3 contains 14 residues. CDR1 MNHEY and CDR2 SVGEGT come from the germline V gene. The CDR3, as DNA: TGTGCCAGCAGGGGGGGTACAGCCATTGGACCCCAGCATTTT. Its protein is CASRGGTAIGPQHF.

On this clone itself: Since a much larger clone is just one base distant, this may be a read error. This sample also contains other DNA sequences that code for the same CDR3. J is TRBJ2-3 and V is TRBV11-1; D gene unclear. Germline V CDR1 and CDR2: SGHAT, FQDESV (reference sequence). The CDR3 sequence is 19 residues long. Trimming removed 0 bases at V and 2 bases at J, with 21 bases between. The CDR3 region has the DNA TGTGCCAGCAGCTTAGCGACCATCGTTGGGCGACGAGACACAGATACGCAGTATTTT. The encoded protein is CASSLATIVGRRDTDTQYF.

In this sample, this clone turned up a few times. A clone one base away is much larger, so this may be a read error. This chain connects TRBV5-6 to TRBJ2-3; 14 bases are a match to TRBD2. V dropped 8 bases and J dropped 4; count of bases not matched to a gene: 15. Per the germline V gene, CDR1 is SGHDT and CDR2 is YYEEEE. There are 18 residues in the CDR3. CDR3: CASILLGTSGGGSDTQYF. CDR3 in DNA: TGTGCCAGTATACTACTGGGGACTAGCGGGGGAGGATCAGATACGCAGTATTTT.

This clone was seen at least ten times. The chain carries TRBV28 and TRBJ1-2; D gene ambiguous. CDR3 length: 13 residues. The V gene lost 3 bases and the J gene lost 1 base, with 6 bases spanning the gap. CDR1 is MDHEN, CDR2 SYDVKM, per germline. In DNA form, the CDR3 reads TGTGCCAGCAGTTTCGGGGTTAACTATGGCTACACCTTC. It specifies CASSFGVNYGYTF.

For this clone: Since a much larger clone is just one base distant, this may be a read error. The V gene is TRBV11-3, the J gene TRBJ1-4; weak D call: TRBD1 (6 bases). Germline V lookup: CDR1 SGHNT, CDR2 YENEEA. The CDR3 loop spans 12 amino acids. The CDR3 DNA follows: TGTGCAAGACGGACAGAGACTGGAAAACTGTTTTTT. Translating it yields CARRTETGKLFF.

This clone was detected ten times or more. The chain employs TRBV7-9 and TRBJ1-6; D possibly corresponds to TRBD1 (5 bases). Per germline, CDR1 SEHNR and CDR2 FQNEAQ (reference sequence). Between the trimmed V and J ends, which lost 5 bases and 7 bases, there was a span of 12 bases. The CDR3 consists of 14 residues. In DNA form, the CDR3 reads TGTGCCAGCAGCCTAGACAGTGAAAATTCACCCCTCCACTTT. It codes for CASSLDSENSPLHF.

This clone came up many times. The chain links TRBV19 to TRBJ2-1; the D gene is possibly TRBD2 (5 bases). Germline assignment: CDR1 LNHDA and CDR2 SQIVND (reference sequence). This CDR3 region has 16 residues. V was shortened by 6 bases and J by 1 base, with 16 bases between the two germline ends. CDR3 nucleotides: TGTGCCAGTAGGCGCGCCGGGGTCCCTTCCTACAATGAGCAGTTCTTC. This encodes CASRRAGVPSYNEQFF.

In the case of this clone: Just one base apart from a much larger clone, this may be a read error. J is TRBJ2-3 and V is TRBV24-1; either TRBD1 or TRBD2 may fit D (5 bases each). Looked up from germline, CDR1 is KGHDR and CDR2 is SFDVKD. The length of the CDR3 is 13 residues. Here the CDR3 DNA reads TGTGCCACCAGGGGGGACGGCGTGGATACGAAGTATTTT. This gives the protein CATRGDGVDTKYF.

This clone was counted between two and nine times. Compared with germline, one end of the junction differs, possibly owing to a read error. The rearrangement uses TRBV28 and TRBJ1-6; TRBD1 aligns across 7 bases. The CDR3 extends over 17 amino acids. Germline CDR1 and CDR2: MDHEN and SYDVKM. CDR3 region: CASSSTIGQEFHSPLHF. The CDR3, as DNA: TGTGCCAGCAGCTCTACCATCGGACAGGAGTTCCATTCACCCCTACACTTT.

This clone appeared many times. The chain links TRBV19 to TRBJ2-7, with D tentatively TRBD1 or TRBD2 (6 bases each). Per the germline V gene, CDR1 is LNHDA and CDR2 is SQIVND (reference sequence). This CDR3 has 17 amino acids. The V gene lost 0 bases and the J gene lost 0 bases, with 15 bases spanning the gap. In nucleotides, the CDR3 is TGTGCCAGTAGTATAGAAGGCGTCGGGGGCCTCTCCTACGAGCAGTACTTC. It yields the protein CASSIEGVGGLSYEQYF.

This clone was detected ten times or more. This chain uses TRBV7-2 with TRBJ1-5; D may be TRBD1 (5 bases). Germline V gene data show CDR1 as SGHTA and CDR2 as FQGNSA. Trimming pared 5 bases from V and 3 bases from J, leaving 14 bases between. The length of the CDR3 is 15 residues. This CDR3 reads CASSAQGFVNQPQHF. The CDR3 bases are TGTGCCAGCAGCGCCCAGGGTTTTGTCAATCAGCCCCAGCATTTT.

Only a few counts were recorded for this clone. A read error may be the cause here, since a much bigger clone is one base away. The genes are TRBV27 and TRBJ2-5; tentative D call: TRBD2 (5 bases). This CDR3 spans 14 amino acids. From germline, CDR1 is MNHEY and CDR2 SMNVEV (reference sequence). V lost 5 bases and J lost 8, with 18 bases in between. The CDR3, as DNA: TGTGCCAGCAGTCCCGAAGGGTGGGGAGATACCCAGTACTTC. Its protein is CASSPEGWGDTQYF.

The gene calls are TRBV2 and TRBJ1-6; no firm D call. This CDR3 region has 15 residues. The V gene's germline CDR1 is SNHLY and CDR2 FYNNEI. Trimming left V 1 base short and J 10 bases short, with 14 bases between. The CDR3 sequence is CASSEVSEEESPLHF. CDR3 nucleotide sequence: TGTGCCAGCAGTGAAGTGTCAGAAGAGGAATCACCCCTCCACTTT.

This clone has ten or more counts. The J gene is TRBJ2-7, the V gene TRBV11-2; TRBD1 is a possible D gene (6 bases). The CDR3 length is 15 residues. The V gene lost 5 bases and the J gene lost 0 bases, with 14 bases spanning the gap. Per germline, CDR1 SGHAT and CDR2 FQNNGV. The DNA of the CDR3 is TGTGCCAGCAGCGCCCGACAGGCAAGCTCCTACGAGCAGTACTTC. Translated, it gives CASSARQASSYEQYF.

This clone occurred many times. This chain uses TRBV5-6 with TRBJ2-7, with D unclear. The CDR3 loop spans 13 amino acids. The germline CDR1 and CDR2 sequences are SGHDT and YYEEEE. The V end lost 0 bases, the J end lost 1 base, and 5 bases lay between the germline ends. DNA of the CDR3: TGTGCCAGCAGCTTGGACAGATCCTACGAGCAGTACTTC. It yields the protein CASSLDRSYEQYF.

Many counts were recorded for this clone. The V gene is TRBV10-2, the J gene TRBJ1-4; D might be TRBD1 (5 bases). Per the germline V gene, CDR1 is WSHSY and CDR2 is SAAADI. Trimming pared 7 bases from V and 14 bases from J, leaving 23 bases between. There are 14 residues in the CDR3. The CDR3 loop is CASKGGRASIELFF. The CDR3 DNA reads TGCGCCAGCAAAGGTGGCAGGGCCAGCATAGAGCTGTTTTTT.

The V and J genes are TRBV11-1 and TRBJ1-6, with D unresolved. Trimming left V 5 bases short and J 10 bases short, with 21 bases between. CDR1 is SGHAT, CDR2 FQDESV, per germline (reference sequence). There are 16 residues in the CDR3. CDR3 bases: TGTGCCAGCAGCCCACTGAGGGTAAAGATTGGCTCACCCCTCCACTTT. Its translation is CASSPLRVKIGSPLHF. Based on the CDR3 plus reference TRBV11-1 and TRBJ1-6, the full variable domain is EAEVAQSPRYKITEKSQAVAFWCDPISGHATLYWYRQILGQGPELLVQFQDESVVDDSQLPKDRFSAERLKGVDSTLKIQPAELGDSAMYLCASSPLRVKIGSPLHFGNGTRLTVT.

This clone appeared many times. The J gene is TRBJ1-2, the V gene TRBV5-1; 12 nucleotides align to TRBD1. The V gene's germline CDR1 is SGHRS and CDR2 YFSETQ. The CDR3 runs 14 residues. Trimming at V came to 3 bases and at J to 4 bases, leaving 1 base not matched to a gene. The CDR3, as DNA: TGCGCCAGCAGCTCGGGACAGGGGGCCTATGGCTACACCTTC. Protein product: CASSSGQGAYGYTF.

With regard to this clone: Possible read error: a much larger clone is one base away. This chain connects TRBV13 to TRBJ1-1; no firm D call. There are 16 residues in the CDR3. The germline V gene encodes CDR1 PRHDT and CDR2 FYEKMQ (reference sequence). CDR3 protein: CVGCVRGFNMNTEAFF. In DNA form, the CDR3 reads TGTGTCGGCTGCGTGAGAGGGTTCAACATGAACACTGAAGCTTTCTTT.

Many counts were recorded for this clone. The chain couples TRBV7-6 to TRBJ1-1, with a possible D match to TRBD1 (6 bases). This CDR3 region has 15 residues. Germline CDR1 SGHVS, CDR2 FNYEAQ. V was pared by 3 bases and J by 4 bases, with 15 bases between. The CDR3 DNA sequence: TGTGCCAGCAGCTTTGAGGTAGGGGGGGTCACTGAAGCTTTCTTT. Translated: CASSFEVGGVTEAFF.

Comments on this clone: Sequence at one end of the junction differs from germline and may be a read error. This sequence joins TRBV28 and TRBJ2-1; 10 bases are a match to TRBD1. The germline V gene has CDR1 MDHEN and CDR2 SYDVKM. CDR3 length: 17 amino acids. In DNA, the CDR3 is TGTGCCAGCAGTTCGATGACAGGGGGCGATCGACACAATGAGAAGTTATTC. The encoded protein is CASSSMTGGDRHNEKLF.

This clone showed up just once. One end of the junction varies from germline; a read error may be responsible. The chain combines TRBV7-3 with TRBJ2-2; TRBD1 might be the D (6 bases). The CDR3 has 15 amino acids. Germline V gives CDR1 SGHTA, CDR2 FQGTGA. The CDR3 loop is CASSETGANTVELFF. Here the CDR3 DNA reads TGTGCTAGCAGCGAGACAGGCGCGAACACCGTGGAGCTGTTTTTT. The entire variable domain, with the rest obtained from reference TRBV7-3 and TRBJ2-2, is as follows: GAGVSQTPSNKVTEKGKYVELRCDPISGHTALYWYRQSLGQGPEFLIYFQGTGAADDSGLPNDRFFAVRPEGSVSTLKIQRTERGDSAVYLCASSETGANTVELFFGEGSRLTVL.